This TCR beta chain came from a study of cytomegalovirus exposure and HLA in healthy donors. Study observations and caveats: It was reported that TCR beta sequences correctly inferred the HLA-A and HLA-B alleles for most subjects. An analysis done earlier found most TCR beta V segments productive about 90% or about 30% of the time.

In the PCR, 60 Vbeta and 13 Jbeta primers were used. The protocol was immunoSEQ multiplex PCR, while the TCRdb copy is restricted to in-frame clones and leaves out a portion. In the table there are 150,000 to 200,000 clones, more than 60% of which are singletons. This CDR3 contains 15 residues. Trimming removed 2 bases at V and 5 bases at J, with 15 bases between. Germline V gives CDR1 MNHEY, CDR2 SVGAGI. For this clone: What it binds is not known.

The V and J genes are TRBV6-5 and TRBJ1-1; D is uncertain. Sequencing input: PBMCs. This clonotype was obtained from a human donor in good health. CDR3 residues: CASSYGASRRTEAFF. The CDR3 nucleotides read TGTGCCAGCAGTTACGGAGCCTCACGTCGGACTGAAGCTTTCTTT.